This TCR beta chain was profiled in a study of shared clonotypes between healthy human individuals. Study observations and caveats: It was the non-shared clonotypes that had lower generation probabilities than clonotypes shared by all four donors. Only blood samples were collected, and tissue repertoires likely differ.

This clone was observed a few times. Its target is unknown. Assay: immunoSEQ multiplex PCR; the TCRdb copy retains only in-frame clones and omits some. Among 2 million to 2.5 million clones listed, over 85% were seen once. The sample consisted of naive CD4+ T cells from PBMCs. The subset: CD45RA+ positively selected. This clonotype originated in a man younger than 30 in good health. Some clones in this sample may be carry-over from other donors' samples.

CDR3 amino acids: CAWSYFEGTYGYTF. CDR3 DNA sequence: TGTGCCTGGAGTTATTTTGAGGGGACCTATGGCTACACCTTC. The V and J genes are TRBV30 and TRBJ1-2; possibly TRBD1 for D (5 bases). Trimming shortened V by 2 bases and J by 4 bases, and 14 bases separated the two germline ends. Germline CDR1 is GTSNPN and CDR2 is SVGIG (reference sequence). This CDR3 region has 14 residues.